This entry lists 27 T cell receptor beta chains sequenced from one sample in a study of T cell repertoires in cytomegalovirus infection. One entry per CDR3 protein, called by TCRdb with MiXCR from the reads. The repertoire consists of 270,000 or so distinct CDR3 sequences, with 15% to 20% occurring once and the leading ten covering about 45%. Sequencing input: CD8+ T cells from PBMCs. These receptors all stem from a human donor in good health (CMV status not recorded). Some clones in this sample may be carry-over from other donors' samples.

This clonotype was counted ten times or more. V and J are TRBV11-2 and TRBJ2-5; the D is unclear. In germline, CDR1 is SGHAT, CDR2 FQNNGV. The CDR3 has 16 residues. With 0 bases removed from V and 5 bases from J, the gap between germline ends came to 16 bases. For the CDR3, the DNA is TGTGCCAGCAGCTTAGATCCCTTCTACAGCAGGGAGACCCAGTACTTC. This sequence encodes CASSLDPFYSRETQYF.

This clonotype was seen only a few times. DNA of the CDR3: TGTGCCAGCACCCGAGGGACAGCCTACGAGCAGTACTTC. It yields the protein CASTRGTAYEQYF. The chain combines TRBV7-9 with TRBJ2-7, with TRBD1 matching over 7 bases. CDR3 size: 13 residues. The ends lost 7 bases at V and 2 bases at J; junction bases unmatched: 5. Germline assignment: CDR1 SEHNR and CDR2 FQNEAQ (reference sequence).

V usage is TRBV28 and J usage is TRBJ2-3, with 9 nucleotides matching TRBD2. The junction had 15 bases not matched to a gene; V was cut back by 4 bases and J by 7 bases. CDR3 size: 17 residues. In germline, CDR1 is MDHEN, CDR2 SYDVKM. The CDR3 DNA sequence: TGTGCCAGCAGTTCCCCCACTACGCGGGGGGGGGGGAATACGCAGTATTTT. Protein: CASSSPTTRGGGNTQYF.

The CDR3 spells CASSYSKGLSGSSYEQYF. Here the CDR3 DNA reads TGTGCCAGCAGTTACTCGAAAGGCCTTAGCGGGAGCTCCTACGAGCAGTACTTC. The chain links TRBV6-5 to TRBJ2-7; 9 positions agree with TRBD2. Germline lookup yields CDR1 MNHEY and CDR2 SVGAGI. The CDR3 has 18 amino acids. With 0 bases clipped from V and 0 bases from J, the junction kept 9 bases outside the gene matches.

The rearrangement links TRBV23-1 to TRBJ1-3, with TRBD1 matching over 8 bases. TRBV23-1 is an ORF for which the function is uncertain. V lost 3 bases, J lost 0 bases, and 7 bases stayed unmatched. The length of the CDR3 is 17 residues. CDR3: CASSQPGTGDSGNTIYF. The DNA of the CDR3 is TGCGCCAGCAGTCAGCCCGGGACAGGCGACTCTGGAAACACCATATATTTT.

This clonotype was counted a few times. The gene calls are TRBV7-2 and TRBJ2-1; D unclear. V was cut by 4 bases and J by 7 bases, with 20 bases left in between. Germline lookup yields CDR1 SGHTA and CDR2 FQGNSA. This CDR3 is 16 amino acids long. In nucleotides, the CDR3 is TGTGCCAGCAGCTCGTCCGAGCTTATTGGTTATAATGAGCAGTTCTTC. It encodes CASSSSELIGYNEQFF.

Of note for this clonotype: A junction boundary mismatches the germline segment, possibly from a read error. V and J are TRBV20-1 and TRBJ2-5; 9 bases align to TRBD2. The germline V gene encodes CDR1 DFQATT and CDR2 SNEGSKA (reference sequence). The CDR3 runs to 14 residues. CDR3 residues: CSAKRASGDRVECF. The CDR3 bases are TGCAGTGCTAAAAGGGCTAGCGGGGATCGGGTAGAATGCTTC.

This clonotype has only a few counts. An end of the junction does not agree with germline; a read error may underlie this. The chain carries TRBV27 and TRBJ2-1; the D call may be TRBD1 or TRBD2 (8 bases each). The CDR3 runs 11 residues. Germline V gene data show CDR1 as MNHEY and CDR2 as SMNVEV (reference sequence). CDR3 bases: TGTGCCAGCAGTTTCCGGGGGGGACAGGTCTTC. Translation: CASSFRGGQVF.

The V call is TRBV12-3 or TRBV12-4, the J call TRBJ1-2, with D unclear. This CDR3 region has 13 residues. The ends were cut back, 2 bases at V and 4 bases at J, with 8 bases in the middle. Here the CDR3 reads CASSLSLVYGYTF. DNA for the CDR3: TGTGCCAGCAGTTTATCGCTGGTCTATGGCTACACCTTC.

The rearrangement joins TRBV5-1 to TRBJ2-1; 7 nucleotides agree with TRBD1. V trimming: 0 bases; J trimming: 5 bases; junction bases outside the gene matches: 5. The CDR3 totals 15 residues. Germline lookup yields CDR1 SGHRS and CDR2 YFSETQ. CDR3 coding DNA: TGCGCCAGCAGCTTGGAAGACAGGGTTAACAATGAGCAGTTCTTC. Amino acids: CASSLEDRVNNEQFF.

This clonotype was picked up a small number of times. The chain combines TRBV7-9 with TRBJ1-5, with TRBD1 as a possible D gene (6 bases). The germline V gene has CDR1 SEHNR and CDR2 FQNEAQ (reference sequence). V was clipped by 8 bases and J by 1 base, with 12 bases between them. This CDR3 contains 14 residues. CDR3 DNA sequence: TGTGCCAGCGGGGGGGGGGCAAGCAATCAGCCCCAGCATTTT. Translation gives CASGGGASNQPQHF. Combining the CDR3 with reference TRBV7-9 and TRBJ1-5 gives the whole variable domain DTGVSQNPRHKITKRGQNVTFRCDPISEHNRLYWYRQTLGQGPEFLTYFQNEAQLEKSRLLSDRFSAERPKGSFSTLEIQRTEQGDSAMYLCASGGGASNQPQHFGDGTRLSIL.

This chain connects TRBV28 to TRBJ2-3, with D maybe TRBD1 (5 bases). This CDR3 comprises 14 residues. Trimming took 5 bases from V and 2 from J, leaving 11 bases between them. Germline V CDR1 and CDR2: MDHEN, SYDVKM. As DNA, the CDR3 is TGTGCCAGCAGTCCGGACACCTTCACAGATACGCAGTATTTT. This translates into CASSPDTFTDTQYF.

This clonotype showed up many times. The chain has TRBV12-3 or TRBV12-4 and TRBJ2-1; D may be TRBD1 (6 bases). V dropped 1 base and J dropped 6 bases, with 13 bases sitting between them. The CDR3 is 15 amino acids. The CDR3 loop reads CASSLGDRGGNEQFF. The CDR3 region has the DNA TGTGCCAGCAGTTTAGGCGATAGAGGGGGCAATGAGCAGTTCTTC.

Remarks on this clonotype: No conserved phenylalanine or tryptophan is present at the end of the CDR3, so a read error is the likely explanation. V is TRBV2 and J is TRBJ1-5, with TRBD1 matching 8 bases. Germline V lookup: CDR1 SNHLY, CDR2 FYNNEI. The CDR3 length is 15 residues. The ends lost 6 bases at V and 7 bases at J; junction bases unmatched: 11. In DNA form, the CDR3 reads TGTGCCAGCAGCCCTGACAGGGGTCCAGGACAGCCCCAGCATCTT. This codes for CASSPDRGPGQPQHL.

This sequence joins TRBV7-8 and TRBJ1-5; D is perhaps TRBD1 (6 bases). Deletions cut 4 bases from V and 6 bases from J, with 16 bases between. The CDR3 runs 15 residues. Germline loops: CDR1 SGHVS, CDR2 FQNEAQ. The CDR3 nucleotides read TGTGCCAGCAGCTCCGGGGGGGCTTACACTCAGCCCCAGCATTTT. Translated: CASSSGGAYTQPQHF. Full variable domain (missing parts from reference TRBV7-8 and TRBJ1-5): GAGVSQSPRYKVAKRGQDVALRCDPISGHVSLFWYQQALGQGPEFLTYFQNEAQLDKSGLPSDRFFAERPEGSVSTLKIQRTQQEDSAVYLCASSSGGAYTQPQHFGDGTRLSIL.

The rearrangement uses TRBV7-9 and TRBJ2-2, with no clear D. CDR3 length: 14 amino acids. The germline V gene encodes CDR1 SEHNR and CDR2 FQNEAQ (reference sequence). Trimming took off 5 bases at V and 4 bases at J, with 11 bases between the two ends. CDR3 sequence reads: CASSEKWSTGELFF. The DNA of the CDR3 is TGTGCCAGCAGCGAGAAGTGGAGCACCGGGGAGCTGTTTTTT.

V gene TRBV7-9 combines with J gene TRBJ2-1; 10 bases line up with TRBD2. From germline, CDR1 is SEHNR and CDR2 FQNEAQ (reference sequence). The CDR3 extends over 18 amino acids. V was clipped by 2 bases and J by 2 bases; unmatched bases: 9. CDR3 region: CASSLIGLAARPYNEQFF. CDR3 nucleotides: TGTGCCAGCAGCTTAATCGGACTAGCGGCTCGTCCCTACAATGAGCAGTTCTTC.

This clonotype was counted a few times. An end of the junction differs from the germline gene, which may be a read error. The genes are TRBV7-7 and TRBJ2-7, with D tentatively TRBD2 (7 bases). Germline CDR1 SSHAT, CDR2 FNYEAQ (reference sequence). CDR3 length: 15 residues. The CDR3 nucleotides are TGTGCTAGCAGCCCCCTCGGGGGGCTTATCAACGAGCAGTACTTC. Translating it yields CASSPLGGLINEQYF. The variable domain in full, completed from reference TRBV7-7 and TRBJ2-7, reads GAGVSQSPRYKVTKRGQDVTLRCDPISSHATLYWYQQALGQGPEFLTYFNYEAQPDKSGLPSDRFSAERPEGSISTLTIQRTEQRDSAMYRCASSPLGGLINEQYFGPGTRLTVT.

This clonotype has only a few counts. The V gene is TRBV4-1, the J gene TRBJ2-7; D may be TRBD1 or TRBD2 (5 bases each). Germline CDR1 and CDR2: MGHRA and YSYEKL. V lost 1 base, J lost 6 bases, and 10 bases lay in between. The CDR3 length is 13 residues. CDR3 bases: TGCGCCAGCAGCCAAGTTCAGGGACCCGAGCAGTACTTC. This gives the protein CASSQVQGPEQYF.

The V call is TRBV5-6, the J call TRBJ1-1; D is possibly TRBD1 (6 bases). Germline V CDR1 and CDR2: SGHDT, YYEEEE. V was trimmed by 0 bases and J by 3 bases, leaving 15 bases between them. The length of the CDR3 is 16 residues. The CDR3 nucleotides are TGTGCCAGCAGCTTGGCTATCAGGGGCGCGGACACTGAAGCTTTCTTT. Residues: CASSLAIRGADTEAFF.

CDR3 loop: CASSPPKRGGLDTQYF. The CDR3, as DNA: TGTGCCAGCAGCCCCCCGAAACGGGGGGGCCTGGATACGCAGTATTTT. The gene calls are TRBV11-2 and TRBJ2-3; 8 bases line up with TRBD2. The CDR3 loop spans 16 amino acids. The V gene end was trimmed by 5 bases and the J gene end by 6 bases; junction bases not matched to a gene: 13. CDR1 is SGHAT, CDR2 FQNNGV, per germline.

At least ten counts were recorded for this clonotype. This chain uses TRBV7-8 with TRBJ1-4; 8 bases agree with TRBD1. V gave up 4 bases and J gave up 6 bases; unmatched junction bases: 4. Germline CDR1 and CDR2: SGHVS and FQNEAQ. The CDR3 has 14 residues. CDR3 sequence reads: CASSSDRADEKLFF. As DNA, the CDR3 is TGTGCCAGCAGCTCGGACAGGGCAGATGAAAAACTGTTTTTT.

The chain is built from TRBV29-1 and TRBJ2-1; the D gene is possibly TRBD2 (5 bases). Germline CDR1 SQVTM, CDR2 ANQGSEA. V shed 2 bases and J shed 7 bases, with 12 bases lying between them. The CDR3 contains 13 residues. The CDR3 reads CSVENPGWNEQFF. CDR3 nucleotides: TGCAGCGTTGAAAATCCGGGGTGGAATGAGCAGTTCTTC.

This clonotype was detected once. This rearrangement joins TRBV3-1 to TRBJ2-3; D is ambiguous. This CDR3 has 14 amino acids. The germline CDR1 and CDR2 sequences are LGHDT and YNNKEL (reference sequence). Trimming stripped 3 bases from V and 1 base from J, with 8 bases between. The CDR3 region has the DNA TGTGCCAGCAGCCACTACCTGGGCACAGATACGCAGTATTTT. Translation gives CASSHYLGTDTQYF.

On this clonotype: The junction departs from the called germline gene at one end, perhaps through a read error. The V and J genes are TRBV25-1 and TRBJ1-2; TRBD1 matches 10 bases. The CDR3 runs to 16 residues. Germline V lookup: CDR1 MGHDK, CDR2 SYGVNS. CDR3 nucleotides: TGTGCCAGCTCATCCCGGGACAGGGGTACTAAGTATGGCTACACCTTC. It encodes CASSSRDRGTKYGYTF.

J is TRBJ2-6 and V is TRBV6-2 or TRBV6-3; no clear D. Per germline, CDR1 MNHEY and CDR2 SVGEGT. This CDR3 is built from 16 residues. V lost 4 bases and J lost 0, with 10 bases in between. The CDR3: CASSFENNSGANVLTF. The CDR3 DNA follows: TGTGCCAGCAGTTTCGAGAATAACTCTGGGGCCAACGTCCTGACTTTC.

This clonotype was recorded at least ten times. J is TRBJ2-1 and V is TRBV7-8; 7 bases agree with TRBD2. CDR3 size: 12 residues. The germline V gene has CDR1 SGHVS and CDR2 FQNEAQ. With V trimmed by 4 bases and J by 12 bases, 6 bases remained unmatched. The CDR3 loop reads CASSSSGVVQFF. The DNA for the CDR3 is TGTGCCAGCAGCTCAAGCGGGGTGGTGCAGTTCTTC.